The next 24 T cell receptor beta chains were all read from a single sample in a study of type 1 regulatory T cells. No antigen has been assigned to these receptors. TCRdb re-derived calls from the reads in MiXCR, one entry per CDR3 protein. The sample shows 15,000 or so distinct CDR3 sequences, approximately 13% of them seen only once. The sample comprised cultured T cells, either the whole culture or a sorted T cell fraction (not recorded which). The receptors derive from a human donor in good health.

V and J are TRBV18 and TRBJ1-4, with D unclear. V shed 3 bases and J shed 7 bases, with 12 bases lying between them. This CDR3 comprises 14 residues. The germline V gene encodes CDR1 KGHSH and CDR2 LQKENI. In DNA, the CDR3 is TGTGCCAGCTCACCCAGTTGGACGGCTGAAAAACTGTTTTTT. Encoded protein: CASSPSWTAEKLFF.

The chain links TRBV10-3 to TRBJ2-2; TRBD1 matches 7 bases. CDR1 is ENHRY, CDR2 SYGVKD, per germline. The V segment lost 5 bases and the J segment 6 bases; nucleotides outside the gene matches: 0. The CDR3 totals 12 residues. The CDR3 coding sequence is TGTGCCATCAGTCAGGGGGCCGGGGAGCTGTTTTTT. Translation gives CAISQGAGELFF.

The sample holds many counts of this clonotype. This chain uses TRBV12-3 or TRBV12-4 with TRBJ1-5; D gene unclear. The CDR3 totals 14 residues. V lost 0 bases, J lost 3 bases, and 6 bases lay in between. Here the CDR3 reads CASSLAAYNQPQHF. CDR3 sequence (DNA): TGTGCCAGCAGTTTAGCTGCATACAATCAGCCCCAGCATTTT.

The J gene is TRBJ1-1, the V gene TRBV16; D is undetermined. The CDR3 has 12 residues. Germline CDR1 and CDR2: KGHSY and FQNENV. V was shortened by 0 bases and J by 5 bases, with 4 bases between the two germline ends. CDR3 sequence reads: CASSQSMTEAFF. In nucleotides, the CDR3 is TGTGCCAGCAGCCAATCGATGACTGAAGCTTTCTTT.

This clonotype was seen at least ten times. The chain couples TRBV10-2 to TRBJ2-3, with unresolved D. V was clipped by 8 bases and J by 4 bases, with 16 bases between them. The germline V gene encodes CDR1 WSHSY and CDR2 SAAADI. This CDR3 has 14 amino acids. CDR3 nucleotide sequence: TGCGCCAGCTCGGCCGCGCATTTGTCAGATACGCAGTATTTT. Its translation: CASSAAHLSDTQYF.

This clonotype was detected ten times or more. The CDR3 DNA reads as TGTGCCAGCAGACGGACAGGGGAAGATCGGAACACTGAAGCTTTCTTT. Protein product: CASRRTGEDRNTEAFF. The V and J genes are TRBV12-3 or TRBV12-4 and TRBJ1-1, with 9 positions matching TRBD1. This CDR3 is built from 16 residues. V trimming: 6 bases; J trimming: 1 base; junction bases outside the gene matches: 9.

This clonotype occurred a few times. J is TRBJ2-7 and V is TRBV20-1, with D maybe TRBD1 (5 bases). Germline loops: CDR1 DFQATT, CDR2 SNEGSKA (reference sequence). Trimming stripped 6 bases from V and 3 bases from J, with 15 bases between. This CDR3 is 13 amino acids long. CDR3 DNA sequence: TGCAGTGCCACTACTTCAGGGCGCTACGAGCAGTACTTC. It is translated as CSATTSGRYEQYF.

This clonotype was counted a single time. V gene TRBV20-1 combines with J gene TRBJ2-5, with D maybe TRBD1 (6 bases). CDR3 length: 12 residues. Trimming removed 5 bases at V and 5 bases at J, with 12 bases between. Germline-derived CDR1 and CDR2 are DFQATT and SNEGSKA (reference sequence). The CDR3 nucleotides read TGCAGTGCTGAGGGGGTTGGTGAGACCCAGTACTTC. It specifies CSAEGVGETQYF.

This clonotype was detected once. The rearrangement uses TRBV5-1 and TRBJ2-7; the D gene could be TRBD1 or TRBD2 (5 bases each). The germline gives CDR1 SGHRS, CDR2 YFSETQ. The V and J ends lost 0 bases and 2 bases respectively, with 12 bases between them. The CDR3 has 15 amino acids. CDR3 sequence: CASSLGGASPYEQYF. CDR3 nucleotide sequence: TGCGCCAGCAGCTTGGGAGGGGCCAGCCCCTACGAGCAGTACTTC.

Comment on this clonotype: A much larger clone differs by one base, so this may be a read error. V and J are TRBV12-3 or TRBV12-4 and TRBJ2-2; no definite D call. The CDR3 is 15 amino acids. V was shortened by 3 bases and J by 5 bases, with 13 bases between the two germline ends. The CDR3 nucleotides read TGTGCCAGCAGTTTTAGGCAGGAGATGACCGGGGAGCTGTTTTTT. It yields the protein CASSFRQEMTGELFF.

This chain joins TRBV24-1 and TRBJ2-5; TRBD1 matches at 7 bases. The length of the CDR3 is 14 residues. Germline trimming cut 3 bases from V and 4 bases from J; bases unmatched to any gene: 4. Germline V gene data show CDR1 as KGHDR and CDR2 as SFDVKD. The CDR3 reads CATSDPSGGETQYF. CDR3 bases: TGTGCCACCAGTGATCCATCAGGGGGAGAGACCCAGTACTTC.

Ten or more counts support this clonotype. The chain has TRBV3-1 and TRBJ2-5; the D call may be TRBD1 or TRBD2 (6 bases each). V was cut by 4 bases and J by 5 bases, with 14 bases left in between. This CDR3 has 14 residues. Germline V CDR1 and CDR2: LGHDT, YNNKEL (reference sequence). CDR3 DNA sequence: TGTGCCAGCAGCCTCGGGGGCGGTTGGGAGACCCAGTACTTC. Translating it yields CASSLGGGWETQYF.

This clonotype was observed at least ten times. J is TRBJ2-1 and V is TRBV5-1, with 12 bases matching TRBD2. Germline V lookup: CDR1 SGHRS, CDR2 YFSETQ. The V and J ends lost 0 bases and 10 bases, in that order; junction bases with no gene match: 5. There are 15 residues in the CDR3. The CDR3 sequence: CASSLGLAGVGEQFF. CDR3 coding DNA: TGCGCCAGCAGCTTGGGACTAGCGGGAGTAGGGGAGCAGTTCTTC.

The gene calls are TRBV11-2 and TRBJ1-2; 8 bases match TRBD1. Germline values: CDR1 SGHAT, CDR2 FQNNGV. Trimming removed 4 bases from V and 8 bases from J; junction bases left unmatched: 12. This CDR3 has 15 amino acids. The CDR3 region has the DNA TGTGCCAGCAGCTCACGACAGGGGTCAACAGGGGGCTACACCTTC. Translation: CASSSRQGSTGGYTF.

This clonotype was seen ten or more times. This chain uses TRBV7-6 with TRBJ2-1; 9 bases are shared with TRBD2. Germline CDR1 reads SGHVS; CDR2 reads FNYEAQ. The V and J ends lost 5 bases and 7 bases, in that order; junction bases with no gene match: 12. This CDR3 has 16 amino acids. DNA of the CDR3: TGTGCCAGCAGCCTAGAGGTAGCGGGAGTGATGAATGAGCAGTTCTTC. Its protein product is CASSLEVAGVMNEQFF.

This clonotype has just a few counts. The gene calls are TRBV20-1 and TRBJ2-3; no firm D call. The CDR3 runs 11 residues. V lost 5 bases to trimming and J lost 2 bases, with 5 bases between them. The germline gives CDR1 DFQATT, CDR2 SNEGSKA (reference sequence). The chain's CDR3 is CSAPYTDTQYF. The CDR3 DNA sequence: TGCAGTGCTCCCTACACAGATACGCAGTATTTT.

This clonotype has only one observation. The CDR3 DNA reads as TGTGCCAGTAGTATGGGACAGGGGAACACTGAAGCTTTCTTT. Translation gives CASSMGQGNTEAFF. The chain uses TRBV19 and TRBJ1-1; 9 bases line up with TRBD1. Germline V CDR1 and CDR2: LNHDA, SQIVND (reference sequence). The ends lost 3 bases at V and 1 base at J; junction bases unmatched: 0. The CDR3 has 14 residues.

CDR3 nucleotides: TGTGCCAGCAGCCTGGAAAATCCGGGACAGCTGAACACCGGGGAGCTGTTTTTT. Translation: CASSLENPGQLNTGELFF. The gene calls are TRBV14 and TRBJ2-2, with TRBD1 matching over 7 bases. The CDR3 spans 18 residues. V was clipped by 4 bases and J by 1 base; unmatched bases: 12. From germline, CDR1 is SGHDN and CDR2 FVKESK.

This clonotype was detected only a few times. V usage is TRBV5-1 and J usage is TRBJ2-2; a possible D gene is TRBD2 (5 bases). The CDR3 is made up of 16 amino acids. Trimming took off 4 bases at V and 0 bases at J, with 13 bases between the two ends. The germline CDR1 and CDR2 sequences are SGHRS and YFSETQ. The CDR3 DNA sequence: TGCGCCAGCAGCCTAGACGGGCGGGCGAACACCGGGGAGCTGTTTTTT. Translation gives CASSLDGRANTGELFF.

In its sample, this clonotype was seen many times. CDR3 residues: CARSSRRDNEQFF. The CDR3 bases are TGTGCCAGAAGCTCCCGGCGTGACAATGAGCAGTTCTTC. This sequence joins TRBV5-3 and TRBJ2-1; the D is unclear. TRBV5-3 is placed among ORFs of uncertain function. The CDR3 is 13 residues long. Trimming stripped 3 bases from V and 5 bases from J, with 9 bases between.

This clonotype was picked up many times. The gene calls are TRBV2 and TRBJ2-5; the D gene is possibly TRBD1 (6 bases). The ends were cut back, 6 bases at V and 5 bases at J, with 10 bases in the middle. Germline lookup yields CDR1 SNHLY and CDR2 FYNNEI. The CDR3 covers 12 residues. CDR3 sequence (DNA): TGTGCCAGCAGCCCCCAGGGGGAGACCCAGTACTTC. Translated: CASSPQGETQYF.

The rearrangement links TRBV18 to TRBJ2-7; D uncertain. The germline V gene has CDR1 KGHSH and CDR2 LQKENI. The CDR3 is made up of 14 amino acids. Deletions cut 0 bases from V and 3 bases from J, with 9 bases between. Here the CDR3 reads CASSPPGSVYEQYF. The CDR3, as DNA: TGTGCCAGCTCACCACCAGGGTCCGTCTACGAGCAGTACTTC.

This clonotype was seen repeatedly, ten times or more. V usage is TRBV7-2 and J usage is TRBJ2-7; tentatively, D is TRBD2 (5 bases). The germline V and J ends were trimmed by 5 bases and 2 bases, with 16 bases remaining between them. Germline V CDR1 and CDR2: SGHTA, FQGNSA. The CDR3 sequence is 15 residues long. CDR3 amino acids: CASSPQGPGTYEQYF. DNA of the CDR3: TGTGCCAGCAGCCCGCAAGGCCCCGGGACCTACGAGCAGTACTTC.

The chain combines TRBV5-1 with TRBJ2-1, with a tentative D call TRBD1 (6 bases). The CDR3 is made up of 15 amino acids. Looked up from germline, CDR1 is SGHRS and CDR2 is YFSETQ. V lost 4 bases and J lost 0, with 11 bases in between. The CDR3 region is CASSTGQSSYNEQFF. The CDR3 DNA reads as TGCGCCAGCAGCACCGGACAGAGCTCCTACAATGAGCAGTTCTTC.